Below, one T cell receptor beta chain is given with its context. The sample comes from a study of early T cells in non-severe SARS-CoV-2 infection. TCRdb re-called the 5' RACE reads through MiXCR, storing one row per CDR3 protein. This sample carries just under 30,000 distinct CDR3 sequences, approximately 4.7% of them seen once, and the ten largest clones take roughly a tenth. Germline CDR1 reads SGHAT; CDR2 reads FQNNGV. V lost 5 bases and J 0 bases, leaving 17 bases between the germline ends. This CDR3 has 16 residues. This sequence originates from an adult who was a healthcare worker with PCR-confirmed SARS-CoV-2 infection or an uninfected control (not recorded which). The rearrangement uses TRBV11-2 and TRBJ2-7; D is perhaps TRBD1 or TRBD2 (5 bases each). Sequencing was carried out using whole blood. The CDR3 sequence is CASSPGTSALSYEQYF. CDR3 bases: TGTGCCAGCAGCCCCGGGACCTCAGCCCTCTCCTACGAGCAGTACTTC.